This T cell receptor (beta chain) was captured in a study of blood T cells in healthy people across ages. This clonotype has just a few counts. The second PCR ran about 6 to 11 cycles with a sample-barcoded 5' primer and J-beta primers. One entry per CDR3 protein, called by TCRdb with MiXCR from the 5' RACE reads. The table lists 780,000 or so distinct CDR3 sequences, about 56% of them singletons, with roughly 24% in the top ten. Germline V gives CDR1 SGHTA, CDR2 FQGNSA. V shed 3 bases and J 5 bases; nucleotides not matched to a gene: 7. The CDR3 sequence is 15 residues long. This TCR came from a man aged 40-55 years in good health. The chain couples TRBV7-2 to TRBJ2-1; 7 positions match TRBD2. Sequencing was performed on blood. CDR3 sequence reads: CASSLSGRANNEQFF. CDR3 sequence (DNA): TGTGCCAGCAGCTTGTCTGGGAGGGCCAACAATGAGCAGTTCTTC.